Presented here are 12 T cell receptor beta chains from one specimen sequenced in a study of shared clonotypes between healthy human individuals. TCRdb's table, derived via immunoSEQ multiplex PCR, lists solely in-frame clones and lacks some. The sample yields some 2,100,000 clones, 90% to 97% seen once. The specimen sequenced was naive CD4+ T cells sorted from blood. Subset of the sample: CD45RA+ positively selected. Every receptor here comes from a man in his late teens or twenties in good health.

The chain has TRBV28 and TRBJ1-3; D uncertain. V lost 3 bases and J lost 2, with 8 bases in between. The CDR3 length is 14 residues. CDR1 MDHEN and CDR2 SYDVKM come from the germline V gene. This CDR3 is CASSLPGTGNTIYF. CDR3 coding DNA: TGTGCCAGCAGTTTGCCCGGGACTGGAAACACCATATATTTT.

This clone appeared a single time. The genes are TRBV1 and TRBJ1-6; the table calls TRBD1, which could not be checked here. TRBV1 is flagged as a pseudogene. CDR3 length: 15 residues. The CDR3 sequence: CTSSQISGNNSPLHF. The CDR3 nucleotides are TGCACCAGCAGCCAGATATCAGGGAATAATTCACCCCTCCACTTT.

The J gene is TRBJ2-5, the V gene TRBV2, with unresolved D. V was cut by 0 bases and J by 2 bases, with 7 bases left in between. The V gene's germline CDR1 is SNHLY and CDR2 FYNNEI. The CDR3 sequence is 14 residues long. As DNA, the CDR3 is TGTGCCAGCAGTGAAGCGGGGAAGCAAGAGACCCAGTACTTC. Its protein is CASSEAGKQETQYF.

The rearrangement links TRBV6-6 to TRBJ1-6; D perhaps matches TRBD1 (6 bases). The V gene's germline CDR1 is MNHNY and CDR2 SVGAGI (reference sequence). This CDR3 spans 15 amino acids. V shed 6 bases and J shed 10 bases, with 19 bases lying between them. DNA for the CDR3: TGTGCCAGCAGACCCGGGGGGGGGACACAGTCACCCCTCCACTTT. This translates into CASRPGGGTQSPLHF.

The CDR3 coding sequence is TGTGCCAGCAGCTGGGACAGGAGAGACACTGAAGCTTTCTTT. It encodes CASSWDRRDTEAFF. This chain connects TRBV7-8 to TRBJ1-1; 8 nucleotides match TRBD1. J gave up 3 bases and V 4 bases, and 4 bases lay outside the gene matches. This CDR3 region has 14 residues. CDR1 and CDR2 (germline): SGHVS, FQNEAQ.

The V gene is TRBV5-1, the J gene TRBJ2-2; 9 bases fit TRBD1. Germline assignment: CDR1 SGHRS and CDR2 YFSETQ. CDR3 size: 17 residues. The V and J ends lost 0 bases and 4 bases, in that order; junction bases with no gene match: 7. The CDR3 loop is CASSLVVGTGFTGELFF. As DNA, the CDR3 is TGCGCCAGCAGCTTGGTAGTAGGGACAGGGTTCACCGGGGAGCTGTTTTTT.

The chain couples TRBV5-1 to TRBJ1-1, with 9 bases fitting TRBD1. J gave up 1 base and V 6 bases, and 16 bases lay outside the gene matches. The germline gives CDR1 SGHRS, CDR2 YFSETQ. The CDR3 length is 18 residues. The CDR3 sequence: CASTPRGQGWSWNTEAFF. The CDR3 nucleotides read TGCGCCAGCACCCCGCGCGGACAGGGGTGGTCCTGGAACACTGAAGCTTTCTTT.

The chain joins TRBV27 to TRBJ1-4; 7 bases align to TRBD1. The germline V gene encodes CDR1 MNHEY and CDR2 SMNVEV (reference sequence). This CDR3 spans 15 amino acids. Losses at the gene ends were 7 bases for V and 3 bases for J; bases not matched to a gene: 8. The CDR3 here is CASKPQGEANEKLFF. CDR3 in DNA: TGTGCCAGCAAACCGCAGGGGGAGGCTAATGAAAAACTGTTTTTT.

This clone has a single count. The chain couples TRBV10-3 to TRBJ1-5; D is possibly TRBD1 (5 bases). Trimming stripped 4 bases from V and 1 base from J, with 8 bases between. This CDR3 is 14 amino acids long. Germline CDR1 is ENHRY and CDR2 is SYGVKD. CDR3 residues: CAISVGDSNQPQHF. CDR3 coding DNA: TGTGCCATCAGTGTCGGGGACAGCAATCAGCCCCAGCATTTT.

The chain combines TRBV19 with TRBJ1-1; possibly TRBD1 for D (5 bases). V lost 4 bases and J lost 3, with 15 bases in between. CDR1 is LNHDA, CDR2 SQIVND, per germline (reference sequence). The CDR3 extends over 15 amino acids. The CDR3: CASSRTAGRDTEAFF. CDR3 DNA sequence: TGTGCCAGTAGTAGGACGGCGGGGCGGGACACTGAAGCTTTCTTT.

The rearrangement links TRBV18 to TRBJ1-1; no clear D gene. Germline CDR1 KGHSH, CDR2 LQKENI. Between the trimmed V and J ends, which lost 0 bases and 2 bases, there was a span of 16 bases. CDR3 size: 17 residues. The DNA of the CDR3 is TGTGCCAGCTCACCACCAACGACTCGGACTTTAAACACTGAAGCTTTCTTT. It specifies CASSPPTTRTLNTEAFF.

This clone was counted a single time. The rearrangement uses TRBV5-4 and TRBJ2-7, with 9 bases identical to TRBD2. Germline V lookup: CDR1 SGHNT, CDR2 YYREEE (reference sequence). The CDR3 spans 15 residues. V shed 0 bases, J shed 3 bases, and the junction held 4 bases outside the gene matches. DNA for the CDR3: TGTGCCAGCAGCTTGGGACTAGCGGATCTCTACGAGCAGTACTTC. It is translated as CASSLGLADLYEQYF.